These 8 T cell receptor beta chains were all obtained from the same sample, sequenced in a study of blood T cell repertoires in COVID-19. TCRdb keeps only in-frame clones here, not all; method: immunoSEQ multiplex PCR. The sample has approximately 300,000 clones, more than 70% seen once; the top ten hold 0.95% to 1.5%. Sequencing used peripheral blood. These receptors were obtained from a woman aged 50 to 60 with acute or convalescent COVID-19.

This clone appeared a few times. V and J are TRBV7-9 and TRBJ2-5; the match to TRBD1 covers 9 bases. After removal of 4 bases from V and 5 bases from J, the junction contained 11 bases not matched to a gene. Germline loops: CDR1 SEHNR, CDR2 FQNEAQ (reference sequence). The CDR3 totals 16 residues. The DNA of the CDR3 is TGTGCCAGCAGCTCCCGGGGGACAGGGCAGGGGGAGACCCAGTACTTC. It yields the protein CASSSRGTGQGETQYF.

The chain employs TRBV7-2 and TRBJ2-5; D is perhaps TRBD1 (6 bases). V was cut by 1 base and J by 6 bases, with 15 bases left in between. The CDR3 totals 15 residues. Germline V gives CDR1 SGHTA, CDR2 FQGNSA. The CDR3 coding sequence is TGTGCCAGCAGCTTAGGCTCTATCCAGGGGAAGACCCAGTACTTC. The encoded protein is CASSLGSIQGKTQYF.

This clone has only a few counts. V usage is TRBV27 and J usage is TRBJ2-4; 7 nucleotides agree with TRBD1. CDR1 is MNHEY, CDR2 SMNVEV, per germline (reference sequence). The CDR3 totals 14 residues. Germline trimming cut 8 bases from V and 1 base from J; bases unmatched to any gene: 5. CDR3 in DNA: TGTGCCAGCGGACCGACAGGGGCCAAAAACATTCAGTACTTC. It yields the protein CASGPTGAKNIQYF.

In the case of this clone: Mismatch with germline at one junction end may stem from a read error. The chain carries TRBV6-1 and TRBJ2-5; maybe TRBD1 (6 bases). This CDR3 region has 11 residues. Per germline, CDR1 MNHNS and CDR2 SASEGT. CDR3: CASSENQWGHF. The CDR3 bases are TGTGCCAGCAGTGAAAACCAGTGGGGGCACTTC.

V gene TRBV5-5 combines with J gene TRBJ2-1; the D gene is possibly TRBD1 (6 bases). The germline V gene encodes CDR1 SGHKS and CDR2 YYEKEE (reference sequence). Trimming removed 4 bases from V and 9 bases from J, with 20 bases in between. The CDR3 totals 15 residues. CDR3 sequence reads: CASSPRLGGTGEQFF. The CDR3 DNA is TGTGCCAGCAGCCCCCGCCTAGGGGGAACTGGTGAGCAGTTCTTC. Drawing the rest from reference TRBV5-5 and TRBJ2-1, the complete variable domain is DAGVTQSPTHLIKTRGQQVTLRCSPISGHKSVSWYQQVLGQGPQFIFQYYEKEERGRGNFPDRFSARQFPNYSSELNVNALLLGDSALYLCASSPRLGGTGEQFFGPGTRLTVL.

J is TRBJ2-7 and V is TRBV7-9, with TRBD1 matching 11 bases. The germline V gene has CDR1 SEHNR and CDR2 FQNEAQ (reference sequence). The CDR3 contains 16 residues. V shed 6 bases and J 3 bases; nucleotides not matched to a gene: 10. The CDR3 sequence is CASSTDRGRWYYEQYF. The CDR3 DNA reads TGTGCCAGCAGTACGGACAGGGGGCGCTGGTACTACGAGCAGTACTTC.

The chain has TRBV7-2 and TRBJ2-7; 9 positions match TRBD2. CDR1 and CDR2 from the germline V gene are SGHTA and FQGNSA. This CDR3 has 14 residues. Trimming removed 5 bases from V and 7 bases from J; junction bases left unmatched: 9. CDR3: CASSPGSAGGEQYF. The CDR3 nucleotides are TGTGCCAGCAGCCCCGGTTCAGCGGGAGGTGAGCAGTACTTC.

The chain combines TRBV2 with TRBJ1-1; D is unclear. Trimming left V 2 bases short and J 3 bases short, with 10 bases between. This CDR3 comprises 14 residues. Germline CDR1 is SNHLY and CDR2 is FYNNEI. CDR3 in DNA: TGTGCCAGCAGTGAAAGACAACCTTACACTGAAGCTTTCTTT. Residues: CASSERQPYTEAFF.